This TCR beta chain is drawn from a study of regulatory T cells in long-lasting Graves disease. General observations from the study: Persistent cases favored TRBV28, TRBJ1-2 and TRBJ2-5.

Specified time point: newly diagnosed GD, antithyroid drugs for less than 3 months. PBMCs were the source of the RNA used for TCR sequencing. The CDR3 is 14 amino acids. Germline assignment: CDR1 DFQATT and CDR2 SNEGSKA (reference sequence). Arm-PCR of CDR3 regions with iRepertoire HTBI primers generated TCR beta libraries. In TCRdb, the multiplex PCR reads were re-called with MiXCR into one record per CDR3 protein. The sample has approximately 350,000 distinct CDR3 sequences, around 15% seen once. Many counts were recorded for this clonotype. Antigen specificity is unknown. The sample was also linked to a second study, of T cells in Graves' hyperthyroidism and ophthalmopathy. That work contributes: First-round RT-PCR of the TCR CDR3 relied on the HTBI primer set.

This sample comprised peripheral blood mononuclear cells (PBMCs), obtained at new diagnosis, from a patient treated with antithyroid drugs. The receptor comes from a woman between 18 and 29 years old with Graves disease. The chain uses TRBV20-1 and TRBJ2-1, with a weak D call TRBD2 (5 bases). DNA of the CDR3: TGCAGAGTCGAGCGGACGAGCTCCTACAATGAGCAGTTCTTC. As protein: CRVERTSSYNEQFF.